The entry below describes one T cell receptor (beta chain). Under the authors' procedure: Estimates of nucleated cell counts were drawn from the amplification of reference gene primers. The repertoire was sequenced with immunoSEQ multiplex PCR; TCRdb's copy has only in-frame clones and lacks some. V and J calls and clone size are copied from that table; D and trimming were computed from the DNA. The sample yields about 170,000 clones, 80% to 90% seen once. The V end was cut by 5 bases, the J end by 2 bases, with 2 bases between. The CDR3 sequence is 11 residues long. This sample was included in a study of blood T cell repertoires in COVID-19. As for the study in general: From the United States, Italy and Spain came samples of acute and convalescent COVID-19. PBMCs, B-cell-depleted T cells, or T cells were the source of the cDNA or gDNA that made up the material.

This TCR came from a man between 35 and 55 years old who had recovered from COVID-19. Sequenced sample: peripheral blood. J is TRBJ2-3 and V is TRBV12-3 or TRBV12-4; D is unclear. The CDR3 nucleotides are TGTGCCAGCAGTCTCACAGATACGCAGTATTTT. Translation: CASSLTDTQYF.